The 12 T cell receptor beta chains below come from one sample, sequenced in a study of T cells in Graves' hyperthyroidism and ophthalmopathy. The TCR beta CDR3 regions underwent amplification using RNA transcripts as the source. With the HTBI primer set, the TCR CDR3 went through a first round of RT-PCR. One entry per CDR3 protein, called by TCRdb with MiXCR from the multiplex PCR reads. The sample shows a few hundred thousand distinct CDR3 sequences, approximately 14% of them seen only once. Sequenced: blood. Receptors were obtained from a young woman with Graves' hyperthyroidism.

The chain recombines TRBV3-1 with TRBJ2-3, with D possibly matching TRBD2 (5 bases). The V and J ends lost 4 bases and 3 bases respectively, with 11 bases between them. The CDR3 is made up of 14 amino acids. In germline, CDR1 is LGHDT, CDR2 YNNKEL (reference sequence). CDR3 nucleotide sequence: TGTGCCAGCAGCCCTTCTAGGAGGACAGATACGCAGTATTTT. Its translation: CASSPSRRTDTQYF.

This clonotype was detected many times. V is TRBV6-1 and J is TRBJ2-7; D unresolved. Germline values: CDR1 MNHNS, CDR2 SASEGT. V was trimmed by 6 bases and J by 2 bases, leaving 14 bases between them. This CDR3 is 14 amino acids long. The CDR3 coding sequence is TGTGCCAGCAGACTACCTGCTGCCGCCTACGAGCAGTACTTC. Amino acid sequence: CASRLPAAAYEQYF.

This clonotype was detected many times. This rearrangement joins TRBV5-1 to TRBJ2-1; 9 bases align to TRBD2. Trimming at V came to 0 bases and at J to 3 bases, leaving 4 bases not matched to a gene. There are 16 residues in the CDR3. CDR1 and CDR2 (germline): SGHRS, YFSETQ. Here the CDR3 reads CASSLARGRVYNEQFF. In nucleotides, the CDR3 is TGCGCCAGCAGCTTGGCTCGCGGGAGGGTCTACAATGAGCAGTTCTTC.

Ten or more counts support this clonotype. CDR3 coding DNA: TGCAGTGCCGAAACTAGCGGCAATGAGCAGTTCTTC. This encodes CSAETSGNEQFF. V is TRBV20-1 and J is TRBJ2-1, with 8 bases that match TRBD2. Trimming cost V 6 bases and J 6 bases; bases outside gene matches: 4. The CDR3 sequence is 12 residues long. CDR1 and CDR2 from the germline V gene are DFQATT and SNEGSKA (reference sequence).

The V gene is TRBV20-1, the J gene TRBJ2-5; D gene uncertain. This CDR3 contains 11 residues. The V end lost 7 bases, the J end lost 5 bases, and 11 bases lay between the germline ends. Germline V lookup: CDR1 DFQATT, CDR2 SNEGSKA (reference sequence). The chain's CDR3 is CSGESEETQYF. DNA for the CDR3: TGCAGTGGGGAATCGGAGGAGACCCAGTACTTC.

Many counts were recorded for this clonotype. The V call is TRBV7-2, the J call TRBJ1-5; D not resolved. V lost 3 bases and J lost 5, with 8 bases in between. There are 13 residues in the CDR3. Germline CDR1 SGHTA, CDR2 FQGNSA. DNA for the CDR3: TGTGCCAGCAGCTTTGTGTCAGATCAGCCCCAGCATTTT. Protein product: CASSFVSDQPQHF.

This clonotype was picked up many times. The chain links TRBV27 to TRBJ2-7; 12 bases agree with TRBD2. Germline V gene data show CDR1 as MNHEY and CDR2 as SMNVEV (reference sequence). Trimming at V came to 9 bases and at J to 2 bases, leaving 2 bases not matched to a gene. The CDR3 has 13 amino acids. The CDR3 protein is CASRTSGAYEQYF. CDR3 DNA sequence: TGTGCCAGTAGGACTAGCGGGGCCTACGAGCAGTACTTC.

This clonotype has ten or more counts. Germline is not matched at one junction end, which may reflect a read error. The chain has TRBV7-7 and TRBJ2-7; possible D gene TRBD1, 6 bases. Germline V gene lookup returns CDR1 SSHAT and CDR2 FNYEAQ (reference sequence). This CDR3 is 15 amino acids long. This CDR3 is CASSLGDVRGYEQYF. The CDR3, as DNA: TGTGCTAGCAGCTTAGGGGACGTTAGGGGGTACGAGCAGTACTTC.

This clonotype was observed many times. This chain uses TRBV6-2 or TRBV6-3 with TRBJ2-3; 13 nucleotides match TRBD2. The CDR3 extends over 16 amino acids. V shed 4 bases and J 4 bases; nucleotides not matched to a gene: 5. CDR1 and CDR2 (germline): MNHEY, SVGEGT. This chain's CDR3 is CASSSGLAGDADTQYF. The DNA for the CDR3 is TGTGCCAGCAGTTCCGGACTAGCGGGAGATGCAGATACGCAGTATTTT.

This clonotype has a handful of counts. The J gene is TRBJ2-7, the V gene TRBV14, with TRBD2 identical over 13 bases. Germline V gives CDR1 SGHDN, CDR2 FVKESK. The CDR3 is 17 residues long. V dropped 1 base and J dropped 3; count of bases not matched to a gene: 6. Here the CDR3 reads CASSQVRTSGRRYEQYF. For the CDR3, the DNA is TGTGCCAGCAGCCAAGTCCGGACTAGCGGGAGACGCTACGAGCAGTACTTC.

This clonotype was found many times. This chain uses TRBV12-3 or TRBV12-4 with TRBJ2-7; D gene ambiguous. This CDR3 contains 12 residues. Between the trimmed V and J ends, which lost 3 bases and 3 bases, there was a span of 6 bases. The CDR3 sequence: CASSFSIYEQYF. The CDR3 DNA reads TGTGCCAGCAGTTTTTCCATCTACGAGCAGTACTTC.

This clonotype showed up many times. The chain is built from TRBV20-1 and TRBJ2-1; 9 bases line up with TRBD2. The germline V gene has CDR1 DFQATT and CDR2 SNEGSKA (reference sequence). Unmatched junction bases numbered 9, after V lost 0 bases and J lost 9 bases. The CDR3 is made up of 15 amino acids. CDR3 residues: CSARDMVAGVGEQFF. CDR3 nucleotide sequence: TGCAGTGCTAGAGATATGGTAGCGGGAGTGGGTGAGCAGTTCTTC.